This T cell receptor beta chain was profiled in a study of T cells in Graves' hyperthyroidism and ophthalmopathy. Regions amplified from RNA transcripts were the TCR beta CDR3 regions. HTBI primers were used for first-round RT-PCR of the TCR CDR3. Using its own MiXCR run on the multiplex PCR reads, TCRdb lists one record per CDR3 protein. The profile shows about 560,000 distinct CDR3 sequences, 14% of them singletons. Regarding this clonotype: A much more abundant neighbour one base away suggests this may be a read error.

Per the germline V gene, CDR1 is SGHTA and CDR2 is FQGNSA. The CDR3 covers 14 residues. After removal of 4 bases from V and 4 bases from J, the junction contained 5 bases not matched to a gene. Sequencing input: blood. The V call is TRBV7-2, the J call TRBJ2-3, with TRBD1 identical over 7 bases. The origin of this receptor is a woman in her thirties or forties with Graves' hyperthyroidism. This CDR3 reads CASSSWTGADTQYF. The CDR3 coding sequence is TGTGCCAGCAGCTCCTGGACAGGCGCAGATACGCAGTATTTT.